What follows are 3 T cell receptor beta chains derived from one specimen sequenced in a study of cytomegalovirus exposure and HLA in healthy donors. The PCR had 60 Vbeta and 13 Jbeta primers. Sequencing used immunoSEQ multiplex PCR; TCRdb keeps in-frame clones, though not all of them. The sample yields about 160,000 clones, around 79% seen once. Sequencing was performed on PBMCs. Receptors originate from a man between 35 and 55 years old in good health and CMV-seronegative.

The chain combines TRBV14 with TRBJ1-3; 8 nucleotides match TRBD1. J lost 3 bases, V lost 4 bases, and 8 bases had no gene match. CDR1 SGHDN and CDR2 FVKESK come from the germline V gene. This CDR3 comprises 16 residues. The CDR3 DNA follows: TGTGCCAGCAGCCCCCTACACGGGACAGGTGGAAACACCATATATTTT. Its translation: CASSPLHGTGGNTIYF.

The rearrangement links TRBV18 to TRBJ1-3; 8 nucleotides align to TRBD1. With V trimmed by 4 bases and J by 4 bases, 12 bases remained unmatched. The CDR3 contains 17 residues. Germline V gives CDR1 KGHSH, CDR2 LQKENI. This chain's CDR3 is CASSLPKTGEKGNTIYF. DNA of the CDR3: TGTGCCAGCTCACTACCTAAGACAGGGGAGAAAGGAAACACCATATATTTT.

This clone was observed a few times. DNA of the CDR3: TGTGCCAGCAGCTTAGACAGGAGGAACACTGAAGCTTTCTTT. Translated, it gives CASSLDRRNTEAFF. V gene TRBV7-3 combines with J gene TRBJ1-1; D possibly corresponds to TRBD1 (6 bases). This CDR3 is built from 14 residues. The V end was cut by 2 bases, the J end by 1 base, with 8 bases between. Looked up from germline, CDR1 is SGHTA and CDR2 is FQGTGA.